These 9 T cell receptor beta chains were sequenced from one sample in a study of blood T cell repertoires in COVID-19. The method was immunoSEQ multiplex PCR; TCRdb's version includes in-frame clones alone and lacks a portion of them. Here the sample spans 360,000 or so clones, under 90% being singletons. The sample comprised PBMCs or T cells enriched from blood (not recorded which). These receptors all come from a woman aged 25-40 years who had recovered from COVID-19.

The DNA of the CDR3 is TGCGCCAGCAGCCCGGGACTAGCGGGGACCGGGGAGCTGTTTTTT. Translated, it gives CASSPGLAGTGELFF. The rearrangement joins TRBV5-1 to TRBJ2-2, with TRBD2 matching over 13 bases. This CDR3 contains 15 residues. The trim removed 4 bases at V and 5 bases at J, leaving 2 bases unmatched. Per the germline V gene, CDR1 is SGHRS and CDR2 is YFSETQ.

This clone was observed a few times. The rearrangement uses TRBV5-1 and TRBJ2-2; D unclear. The CDR3 has 14 residues. Trimming removed 0 bases at V and 5 bases at J, with 8 bases between. The germline CDR1 and CDR2 sequences are SGHRS and YFSETQ. CDR3 in amino acids: CASSLVTGTGELFF. CDR3 coding DNA: TGCGCCAGCAGCTTGGTGACGGGTACCGGGGAGCTGTTTTTT.

The chain uses TRBV12-3 or TRBV12-4 and TRBJ1-4; 8 bases are a match to TRBD1. V lost 6 bases and J lost 10; bases outside the gene matches: 4. This CDR3 has 12 residues. CDR3 loop: CASSLDRAKLFF. In nucleotides, the CDR3 is TGTGCCAGCAGCCTGGACAGGGCAAAACTGTTTTTT.

CDR3 in amino acids: CASAHIKNQPQHF. CDR3 coding DNA: TGTGCCAGCGCACACATCAAAAATCAGCCCCAGCATTTT. V and J are TRBV27 and TRBJ1-5, with D uncertain. The CDR3 consists of 13 residues. V gave up 8 bases and J gave up 4 bases, with 12 bases separating them. Per germline, CDR1 MNHEY and CDR2 SMNVEV (reference sequence).

V gene TRBV7-9 combines with J gene TRBJ1-5; D gene unclear. V lost 4 bases and J lost 5, with 15 bases in between. Germline V CDR1 and CDR2: SEHNR, FQNEAQ (reference sequence). This CDR3 spans 15 amino acids. Here the CDR3 reads CASSSSVELDQPQHF. CDR3 nucleotides: TGTGCCAGCAGCTCGTCCGTAGAGCTGGATCAGCCCCAGCATTTT.

The chain joins TRBV19 to TRBJ2-7, with a possible D match to TRBD2 (6 bases). V lost 5 bases to trimming and J lost 2 bases, with 19 bases between them. This CDR3 comprises 16 residues. Germline V lookup: CDR1 LNHDA, CDR2 SQIVND (reference sequence). The CDR3 region is CASSPKSSALTYEQYF. CDR3 sequence (DNA): TGTGCCAGTAGTCCCAAATCTAGCGCACTAACCTACGAGCAGTACTTC.

V is TRBV11-3 and J is TRBJ2-1, with 9 bases matching TRBD1. V lost 8 bases to trimming and J lost 3 bases; unmatched junction nucleotides: 5. Germline CDR1 and CDR2: SGHNT and YENEEA. The CDR3 consists of 14 residues. The CDR3 DNA follows: TGTGCCAGCCCCCCGGGACAGGGCTACAATGAGCAGTTCTTC. Amino acid sequence: CASPPGQGYNEQFF.

The chain has TRBV19 and TRBJ2-1; possible D gene TRBD2, 6 bases. The CDR3 is made up of 13 amino acids. The V gene's germline CDR1 is LNHDA and CDR2 SQIVND (reference sequence). V lost 3 bases and J lost 6, with 9 bases in between. The CDR3 loop reads CASSIGSFNEQFF. The CDR3, as DNA: TGTGCCAGTAGTATCGGGAGTTTCAATGAGCAGTTCTTC.

This rearrangement joins TRBV28 to TRBJ1-3; D remains ambiguous. Germline V lookup: CDR1 MDHEN, CDR2 SYDVKM. With 2 bases removed from V and 4 bases from J, the gap between germline ends came to 6 bases. The CDR3 runs 13 residues. The CDR3 DNA follows: TGTGCCAGCAGTTTAGGAGGAGGAAACACCATATATTTT. Encoded protein: CASSLGGGNTIYF.